The 29 T cell receptor beta chains presented below share a single source sample, sequenced in a study of beta chain features in type 1 diabetes. Study-level findings and limits: Type 1 diabetes patients showed a moderate but significant shortening of TCRB CDR3s in all four CD4+ subsets.

Expressed TCRB transcripts got sequenced, as all isolated RNA was reverse transcribed. The assay was immunoSEQ multiplex PCR, and TCRdb's table has in-frame clones only and misses some. The profile shows about 650,000 clones, over 10% of them singletons. Their antigen targets remain unknown. Material: naive CD4+ T cells from blood. Receptor source: a man aged 25-40 years with type 1 diabetes.

V is TRBV7-9 and J is TRBJ2-1, with D perhaps matching TRBD1 (5 bases). V lost 5 bases and J 9 bases, leaving 17 bases between the germline ends. Germline values: CDR1 SEHNR, CDR2 FQNEAQ (reference sequence). This CDR3 is 14 amino acids long. In DNA form, the CDR3 reads TGTGCCAGCAGCCTGCGGACATTTGGATCTGAGCAGTTCTTC. Translated, it gives CASSLRTFGSEQFF.

This clone has a handful of counts. The chain combines TRBV11-2 with TRBJ2-3, with TRBD2 identical over 9 bases. Per the germline V gene, CDR1 is SGHAT and CDR2 is FQNNGV. V shed 1 base and J 0 bases; nucleotides not matched to a gene: 2. The CDR3 loop spans 16 amino acids. The CDR3: CASSLASGASTDTQYF. In DNA, the CDR3 is TGTGCCAGCAGCTTAGCTAGCGGGGCTAGCACAGATACGCAGTATTTT.

The chain is built from TRBV7-2 and TRBJ2-5, with 8 bases fitting TRBD1. J lost 2 bases, V lost 3 bases, and 5 bases had no gene match. CDR1 and CDR2 from the germline V gene are SGHTA and FQGNSA. This CDR3 spans 15 amino acids. The CDR3 loop reads CASSLNTGGQETQYF. The CDR3 DNA is TGTGCCAGCAGCTTGAATACAGGGGGGCAAGAGACCCAGTACTTC. The whole variable domain, remainder taken from reference TRBV7-2 and TRBJ2-5, is GAGVSQSPSNKVTEKGKDVELRCDPISGHTALYWYRQSLGQGLEFLIYFQGNSAPDKSGLPSDRFSAERTGGSVSTLTIQRTQQEDSAVYLCASSLNTGGQETQYFGPGTRLLVL.

J is TRBJ2-2 and V is TRBV15; 9 bases fit TRBD1. This CDR3 spans 15 amino acids. The germline V gene encodes CDR1 LNHNV and CDR2 YYDKDF (reference sequence). After removal of 1 base from V and 6 bases from J, the junction contained 3 bases not matched to a gene. CDR3 nucleotide sequence: TGTGCCACCAGCAGAGCCGGACAGGGGTCCGGGGAGCTGTTTTTT. Translating it yields CATSRAGQGSGELFF.

The chain couples TRBV6-5 to TRBJ2-5; D is uncertain. Per the germline V gene, CDR1 is MNHEY and CDR2 is SVGAGI. The V end was cut by 6 bases, the J end by 6 bases, with 8 bases between. The CDR3 length is 11 residues. The CDR3 DNA reads as TGTGCCAGCAGAGACCGAAAGACCCAGTACTTC. It codes for CASRDRKTQYF.

This clone turned up a few times. The chain carries TRBV7-9 and TRBJ1-1; 7 nucleotides line up with TRBD1. Germline V lookup: CDR1 SEHNR, CDR2 FQNEAQ (reference sequence). With 2 bases clipped from V and 4 bases from J, the junction kept 4 bases outside the gene matches. This CDR3 has 14 residues. CDR3 protein: CASSLQTGVTEAFF. The DNA of the CDR3 is TGTGCCAGCAGCTTACAAACAGGGGTCACTGAAGCTTTCTTT.

The CDR3 DNA follows: TGTGCCAGCAGAGCTAGCGGGGGGGCTTCGAATACGCAGTATTTT. Translation: CASRASGGASNTQYF. This chain links TRBV6-5 with TRBJ2-3; 12 bases align to TRBD2. This CDR3 is 15 amino acids long. V gave up 6 bases and J gave up 7 bases; unmatched junction bases: 8. Germline V lookup: CDR1 MNHEY, CDR2 SVGAGI.

The chain carries TRBV28 and TRBJ2-5; D is unclear. The CDR3 loop spans 15 amino acids. The V gene's germline CDR1 is MDHEN and CDR2 SYDVKM. Trimming shortened V by 2 bases and J by 0 bases, and 10 bases separated the two germline ends. The CDR3 DNA is TGTGCCAGCAGTTTAGCACCAGGCTACCAAGAGACCCAGTACTTC. Translating gives CASSLAPGYQETQYF.

The chain employs TRBV4-3 and TRBJ1-1; D is unclear. CDR1 and CDR2 from the germline V gene are LGHNA and YSLEER. The CDR3 has 15 amino acids. V shed 0 bases and J shed 0 bases, with 8 bases lying between them. This CDR3 reads CASSQDVRLNTEAFF. The CDR3 DNA is TGCGCCAGCAGCCAAGATGTAAGGTTGAACACTGAAGCTTTCTTT.

This clone occurred a few times. The rearrangement joins TRBV5-4 to TRBJ2-3; TRBD1 matches at 7 bases. The CDR3 covers 14 residues. V dropped 3 bases and J dropped 2; count of bases not matched to a gene: 3. Germline V gives CDR1 SGHNT, CDR2 YYREEE (reference sequence). CDR3 region: CASSWTGDTDTQYF. The CDR3, as DNA: TGTGCCAGCAGCTGGACAGGAGACACAGATACGCAGTATTTT.

There are a few counts of this clone. The V and J genes are TRBV16 and TRBJ1-5; D unclear. The CDR3 contains 15 residues. Germline CDR1 KGHSY, CDR2 FQNENV. Trimming took off 0 bases at V and 4 bases at J, with 10 bases between the two ends. DNA of the CDR3: TGTGCCAGCAGCCAATCGAGGCCAGCGAATCAGCCCCAGCATTTT. This gives the protein CASSQSRPANQPQHF.

With respect to this clone: At one boundary the junction diverges from the germline segment, which might be a read error. This CDR3 is CAWTHPGTGSNHPQHF. CDR3 nucleotide sequence: TGTGCCTGGACCCATCCCGGGACAGGGAGCAATCACCCCCAGCATTTT. The V and J genes are TRBV30 and TRBJ1-5, with TRBD1 matching over 9 bases. This CDR3 has 16 residues. Germline lookup yields CDR1 GTSNPN and CDR2 SVGIG (reference sequence).

The chain links TRBV11-3 to TRBJ2-5; perhaps TRBD2 as D (6 bases). Trimming removed 5 bases at V and 1 base at J, with 17 bases between. Germline CDR1 and CDR2: SGHNT and YENEEA. The CDR3 spans 16 residues. CDR3 sequence (DNA): TGTGCCAGCAGCGGGGGGACTTCTTCCTCCCAAGAGACCCAGTACTTC. Translation: CASSGGTSSSQETQYF.

V gene TRBV28 combines with J gene TRBJ1-2; unclear D gene. The CDR3 length is 13 residues. The germline V gene has CDR1 MDHEN and CDR2 SYDVKM. Trimming took 5 bases from V and 5 from J, leaving 12 bases between them. The CDR3 spells CASSPGTFYGYTF. In DNA, the CDR3 is TGTGCCAGCAGTCCGGGTACCTTTTATGGCTACACCTTC.

The chain combines TRBV28 with TRBJ1-3, with 7 nucleotides matching TRBD1. Unmatched junction bases numbered 1, after V lost 2 bases and J lost 0 bases. The CDR3 has 15 amino acids. CDR1 is MDHEN and CDR2 is SYDVKM in the germline V gene. The CDR3 here is CASSLHRGSGNTIYF. CDR3 sequence (DNA): TGTGCCAGCAGTTTACACAGGGGCTCTGGAAACACCATATATTTT.

This clone was seen more than once but under ten times. For the CDR3, the DNA is TGTGCCAGCCAGGGGACAGGCTATTCACCCCTCCACTTT. Protein sequence: CASQGTGYSPLHF. The chain combines TRBV25-1 with TRBJ1-6; 8 nucleotides agree with TRBD1. The germline V gene has CDR1 MGHDK and CDR2 SYGVNS. CDR3 length: 13 residues. The V gene end was trimmed by 8 bases and the J gene end by 8 bases; junction bases not matched to a gene: 5.

The chain has TRBV14 and TRBJ1-5; tentatively, D is TRBD1 (5 bases). This CDR3 has 14 residues. Per the germline V gene, CDR1 is SGHDN and CDR2 is FVKESK. Trimming left V 2 bases short and J 2 bases short, with 7 bases between. The CDR3 nucleotides are TGTGCCAGCAGCCAATCAGGGCGCAATCAGCCCCAGCATTTT. Its translation: CASSQSGRNQPQHF.

J is TRBJ2-3 and V is TRBV6-4, with D tentatively TRBD1 (6 bases). Trimming cost V 4 bases and J 3 bases, with 11 bases left between them. The CDR3 extends over 14 amino acids. Germline CDR1 is MRHNA and CDR2 is SNTAGT. The CDR3 DNA reads as TGTGCCAGCAGTGCGGGACACGGGACAGATACGCAGTATTTT. It yields the protein CASSAGHGTDTQYF.

This clone has a single count. The chain recombines TRBV27 with TRBJ2-7; TRBD1 aligns across 8 bases. The CDR3 sequence is 15 residues long. The germline gives CDR1 MNHEY, CDR2 SMNVEV (reference sequence). The V and J ends lost 5 bases and 3 bases, in that order; junction bases with no gene match: 9. Here the CDR3 reads CASSTQGALFYEQYF. The CDR3 bases are TGTGCCAGCAGTACCCAGGGGGCGCTTTTCTACGAGCAGTACTTC.

A few counts support this clone. Other nucleotide sequences from this sample produce the same CDR3. The rearrangement links TRBV29-1 to TRBJ1-5, with D unresolved. Germline V lookup: CDR1 SQVTM, CDR2 ANQGSEA. The germline V and J ends were trimmed by 4 bases and 4 bases, with 11 bases remaining between them. The CDR3 spans 13 residues. CDR3 amino acids: CSVAISGNQPQHF. CDR3 coding DNA: TGCAGCGTTGCGATTTCAGGTAATCAGCCCCAGCATTTT.

The chain links TRBV5-1 to TRBJ2-5; 10 nucleotides align to TRBD1. This CDR3 spans 17 amino acids. Per the germline V gene, CDR1 is SGHRS and CDR2 is YFSETQ. V shed 0 bases, J shed 5 bases, and the junction held 10 bases outside the gene matches. The CDR3 bases are TGCGCCAGCAGCTTGGGACCGGCGACAGGGGGCTTGGAGACCCAGTACTTC. Translation gives CASSLGPATGGLETQYF.

This chain joins TRBV7-6 and TRBJ2-2; 9 nucleotides match TRBD1. V trimming: 2 bases; J trimming: 11 bases; junction bases outside the gene matches: 6. The germline V gene has CDR1 SGHVS and CDR2 FNYEAQ. The CDR3 runs 14 residues. The CDR3 DNA reads TGTGCCAGCAGCTTATCAAACAGGGGGCGCGAGCTGTTTTTT. It translates to CASSLSNRGRELFF.

In this sample, this clone turned up a few times. The chain is built from TRBV19 and TRBJ2-3, with TRBD1 identical over 7 bases. The germline gives CDR1 LNHDA, CDR2 SQIVND (reference sequence). The CDR3 is 15 amino acids. The J segment lost 3 bases and the V segment lost 7 bases, leaving 10 bases of the junction unmatched. The CDR3 sequence: CASTNRAGGTDTQYF. The CDR3 DNA reads as TGTGCCAGTACCAATCGGGCAGGGGGAACAGATACGCAGTATTTT. The full variable domain, in which reference TRBV19 and TRBJ2-3 provide the parts outside the CDR3, is DGGITQSPKYLFRKEGQNVTLSCEQNLNHDAMYWYRQDPGQGLRLIYYSQIVNDFQKGDIAEGYSVSREKKESFPLTVTSAQKNPTAFYLCASTNRAGGTDTQYFGPGTRLTVL.

The chain recombines TRBV7-2 with TRBJ2-7, with 7 bases lining up with TRBD2. Germline CDR1 SGHTA, CDR2 FQGNSA. Losses at the gene ends were 1 base for V and 1 base for J; bases not matched to a gene: 1. CDR3 length: 14 amino acids. CDR3 nucleotides: TGTGCCAGCAGCTTAGAGCGGGAATCCTACGAGCAGTACTTC. Its translation: CASSLERESYEQYF.

The CDR3 nucleotides read TGCAGCGTTGAGGGAACCGGCAGGGTATCTGGCTACACCTTC. Translated: CSVEGTGRVSGYTF. The chain combines TRBV29-1 with TRBJ1-2, with D tentatively TRBD1 (5 bases). Germline V gene sequence: CDR1 SQVTM, CDR2 ANQGSEA. This CDR3 has 14 residues. V lost 3 bases and J 7 bases, leaving 18 bases between the germline ends.

In its sample, this clone was seen many times. The chain uses TRBV10-3 and TRBJ2-6, with D possibly being TRBD1 (6 bases). Germline V gene lookup returns CDR1 ENHRY and CDR2 SYGVKD. The CDR3 totals 16 residues. V was cut by 11 bases and J by 2 bases, with 19 bases left in between. This chain's CDR3 is CAHQEDRITGANVLTF. In DNA form, the CDR3 reads TGTGCCCATCAAGAAGACAGGATCACTGGGGCCAACGTCCTGACTTTC.

The rearrangement links TRBV6-5 to TRBJ1-5; 7 bases match TRBD1. V lost 0 bases and J lost 4; bases outside the gene matches: 6. This CDR3 region has 16 residues. Germline assignment: CDR1 MNHEY and CDR2 SVGAGI. For the CDR3, the DNA is TGTGCCAGCAGTTACTCCAGTCAGGGGGTAAATCAGCCCCAGCATTTT. Protein sequence: CASSYSSQGVNQPQHF.

The chain couples TRBV5-8 to TRBJ2-5; D is ambiguous. This CDR3 comprises 15 residues. The germline V gene has CDR1 SGHTS and CDR2 YDEGEE. V lost 0 bases and J lost 1, with 10 bases in between. In DNA, the CDR3 is TGTGCCAGCAGCTTGGCCCTGGCAGTCCAAGAGACCCAGTACTTC. Translated, it gives CASSLALAVQETQYF.

This clone was seen more than once but under ten times. This sequence joins TRBV13 and TRBJ1-4, with 9 bases lining up with TRBD1. J gave up 8 bases and V 1 base, and 5 bases lay outside the gene matches. The CDR3 sequence is 15 residues long. Germline V gives CDR1 PRHDT, CDR2 FYEKMQ (reference sequence). The CDR3 bases are TGTGCCAGCAGCTTAGCGGGACAGGGAGGAGAAAAACTGTTTTTT. As protein: CASSLAGQGGEKLFF.